Below, 32 T cell receptor beta chains from the same sample are listed, as sequenced in a study of T cell responses to AZD1222 COVID-19 vaccine listed by TCRdb under 2021. According to the study, the label for this sample's time point signals: baseline before first vaccination. The library relied on the immunoSEQ multiplex PCR assay. Imported from immuneACCESS, the table was reduced by TCRdb to in-frame sequences with V and J called. These copies leave out some clones; in studies compared against another copy, an unresolved V gene accounts for under half, and the cause of the remainder is not known. The sample table shows approximately 190,000 clones, and approximately 91% are seen once. The top ten hold approximately 0.97% of the sample. The specimen comprised peripheral blood, sampled on day 0 of AZD1222 vaccination. The receptors come from an adult in good health.

The V call is TRBV7-9, the J call TRBJ1-2; no clear D gene. CDR1 and CDR2 from the germline V gene are SEHNR and FQNEAQ (reference sequence). The V gene lost 1 base and the J gene lost 3 bases, with 12 bases spanning the gap. The CDR3 extends over 15 amino acids. Here the CDR3 reads CASSLDNRYYYGYTF. CDR3 nucleotide sequence: TGTGCCAGCAGCTTAGACAATAGGTATTACTATGGCTACACCTTC.

The rearrangement links TRBV16 to TRBJ2-7, with a possible D match to TRBD1 (5 bases). The CDR3 sequence is 14 residues long. V lost 0 bases and J 5 bases, leaving 11 bases between the germline ends. CDR1 KGHSY and CDR2 FQNENV come from the germline V gene. The CDR3 region is CASSQSNIGDEQYF. In nucleotides, the CDR3 is TGTGCCAGCAGCCAATCGAATATAGGGGACGAGCAGTACTTC.

The chain joins TRBV9 to TRBJ2-7; weak D call: TRBD2 (5 bases). There are 13 residues in the CDR3. The germline V and J ends were trimmed by 3 bases and 0 bases, with 7 bases remaining between them. Germline loops: CDR1 SGDLS, CDR2 YYNGEE. The CDR3 sequence is CASSGRFSYEQYF. CDR3 nucleotides: TGTGCCAGCAGCGGGAGGTTCTCCTACGAGCAGTACTTC.

The chain employs TRBV5-4 and TRBJ2-2; D is ambiguous. This CDR3 spans 14 amino acids. CDR1 is SGHNT, CDR2 YYREEE, per germline (reference sequence). Deletions cut 0 bases from V and 6 bases from J, with 9 bases between. In nucleotides, the CDR3 is TGTGCCAGCAGCTTGGCCTATGGGGCCGGGGAGCTGTTTTTT. Its protein is CASSLAYGAGELFF. The full variable domain, in which reference TRBV5-4 and TRBJ2-2 provide the parts outside the CDR3, is ETGVTQSPTHLIKTRGQQVTLRCSSQSGHNTVSWYQQALGQGPQFIFQYYREEENGRGNFPPRFSGLQFPNYSSELNVNALELDDSALYLCASSLAYGAGELFFGEGSRLTVL.

The chain employs TRBV30 and TRBJ1-5, with 8 positions matching TRBD1. Germline CDR1 and CDR2: GTSNPN and SVGIG (reference sequence). The CDR3 runs to 16 residues. The V and J ends lost 0 bases and 4 bases, in that order; junction bases with no gene match: 8. DNA of the CDR3: TGTGCCTGGAGTGTACGACAGGGGAGGATTAATCAGCCCCAGCATTTT. Translating gives CAWSVRQGRINQPQHF.

In this sample, this clone turned up once. The chain combines TRBV7-3 with TRBJ2-3; the D gene is possibly TRBD2 (6 bases). Germline-derived CDR1 and CDR2 are SGHTA and FQGTGA. The CDR3 covers 13 residues. The V end lost 4 bases, the J end lost 1 base, and 6 bases lay between the germline ends. CDR3 sequence (DNA): TGTGCCAGCAGCTGGGGGGGCACAGATACGCAGTATTTT. It yields the protein CASSWGGTDTQYF.

The gene calls are TRBV4-1 and TRBJ1-3; D is undetermined. Trimming left V 3 bases short and J 5 bases short, with 17 bases between. Germline values: CDR1 MGHRA, CDR2 YSYEKL. This CDR3 contains 16 residues. The CDR3 DNA reads as TGCGCCAGCAGCCAGATGCTAGGCGCTGATCGAAACACCATATATTTT. Its translation: CASSQMLGADRNTIYF.

The chain joins TRBV10-1 to TRBJ2-3; 11 bases line up with TRBD2. V was pared by 3 bases and J by 8 bases, with 4 bases of the junction left unmatched. Germline assignment: CDR1 WNHNN and CDR2 SYGVQD (reference sequence). CDR3 length: 14 amino acids. In DNA, the CDR3 is TGCGCCAGCAGTGATAGCGGGAGGGTTGCTACGCAGTATTTT. Translated, it gives CASSDSGRVATQYF.

The V gene is TRBV7-6, the J gene TRBJ2-1; D may be TRBD1 (5 bases). Trimming pared 1 base from V and 6 bases from J, leaving 13 bases between. This CDR3 region has 15 residues. CDR1 is SGHVS and CDR2 is FNYEAQ in the germline V gene. This chain's CDR3 is CASSLVAQGINEQFF. The CDR3 DNA reads TGTGCCAGCAGCTTAGTCGCCCAGGGTATCAATGAGCAGTTCTTC.

This clone has just one count. The chain is built from TRBV12-5 and TRBJ2-1; TRBD2 is a possible D gene (6 bases). CDR3 length: 15 residues. Per the germline V gene, CDR1 is LGHNT and CDR2 is FRNRAP. V dropped 5 bases and J dropped 8 bases, with 19 bases sitting between them. CDR3 sequence (DNA): TGTGCTAGTGGTGCCTCGACTAGTGTTATGGATGAGCAGTTCTTC. It is translated as CASGASTSVMDEQFF.

V is TRBV3-1 (or the pseudogene TRBV3-2) and J is TRBJ1-2, with 8 nucleotides matching TRBD1. J was trimmed by 4 bases and V by 3 bases; bases with no gene match: 7. Germline values: CDR1 LGHDT, CDR2 YNNKEL (reference sequence). The CDR3 sequence is 15 residues long. The CDR3 DNA reads as TGTGCCAGCAGCCACCGGGCAGGGGGCTCCTATGGCTACACCTTC. Its translation: CASSHRAGGSYGYTF.

This chain connects TRBV28 to TRBJ1-4; D not resolved. Trimming shortened V by 2 bases and J by 2 bases, and 6 bases separated the two germline ends. The CDR3 loop spans 14 amino acids. Germline lookup yields CDR1 MDHEN and CDR2 SYDVKM. CDR3 nucleotide sequence: TGTGCCAGCAGTTTACAGGCTACTAATGAAAAACTGTTTTTT. Translation: CASSLQATNEKLFF.

The CDR3 DNA is TGTGCCAGCAGTCGCGGGGGGGCCGAAAACATTCAGTACTTC. Its protein product is CASSRGGAENIQYF. The genes are TRBV6-5 and TRBJ2-4; 9 bases agree with TRBD2. The CDR3 is made up of 14 amino acids. The germline CDR1 and CDR2 sequences are MNHEY and SVGAGI. With 5 bases clipped from V and 5 bases from J, the junction kept 4 bases outside the gene matches.

The J gene is TRBJ1-5, the V gene TRBV4-1, with D possibly matching TRBD1 (6 bases). V was trimmed by 0 bases and J by 0 bases, leaving 12 bases between them. This CDR3 has 17 residues. Germline V gene lookup returns CDR1 MGHRA and CDR2 YSYEKL. The CDR3 sequence: CASSQDERTASNQPQHF. The CDR3 DNA is TGCGCCAGCAGCCAAGATGAGAGGACAGCTAGCAATCAGCCCCAGCATTTT.

This chain links TRBV5-4 with TRBJ2-5; 7 positions match TRBD1. In germline, CDR1 is SGHNT, CDR2 YYREEE (reference sequence). Trimming at V came to 7 bases and at J to 5 bases, leaving 14 bases not matched to a gene. This CDR3 comprises 15 residues. The CDR3 bases are TGTGCCAGCTTCCGACAGGGCGGATCACAGGAGACCCAGTACTTC. It specifies CASFRQGGSQETQYF.

This clone was observed a handful of times. This chain connects TRBV7-3 to TRBJ1-6; D is unresolved. V was clipped by 2 bases and J by 4 bases, with 6 bases between them. This CDR3 is built from 14 residues. Per the germline V gene, CDR1 is SGHTA and CDR2 is FQGTGA. CDR3 sequence reads: CASSLGPYNSPLHF. CDR3 coding DNA: TGTGCCAGCAGCTTAGGGCCTTATAATTCACCCCTCCACTTT.

The chain links TRBV11-2 to TRBJ1-3; perhaps TRBD1 as D (6 bases). Germline lookup yields CDR1 SGHAT and CDR2 FQNNGV. V was cut by 0 bases and J by 0 bases, with 15 bases left in between. This CDR3 is built from 18 residues. CDR3 bases: TGTGCCAGCAGCTTAGATTGGGGGCGAACCCACTCTGGAAACACCATATATTTT. Protein sequence: CASSLDWGRTHSGNTIYF.

The chain uses TRBV29-1 and TRBJ2-7; a weak D match, TRBD2 (6 bases). The germline V gene has CDR1 SQVTM and CDR2 ANQGSEA. The CDR3 loop spans 14 amino acids. The ends were cut back, 3 bases at V and 2 bases at J, with 14 bases in the middle. CDR3 residues: CSVELGSGTYEQYF. For the CDR3, the DNA is TGCAGCGTTGAGTTGGGTAGCGGCACCTACGAGCAGTACTTC.

V usage is TRBV5-6 and J usage is TRBJ1-3, with 7 positions matching TRBD1. Germline values: CDR1 SGHDT, CDR2 YYEEEE. V lost 6 bases to trimming and J lost 0 bases; unmatched junction nucleotides: 12. This CDR3 is built from 17 residues. The CDR3: CASNQATGASSGNTIYF. The CDR3 DNA reads TGTGCCAGCAACCAGGCTACAGGGGCCTCCTCTGGAAACACCATATATTTT.

The chain employs TRBV7-2 and TRBJ2-2, with 8 bases that match TRBD2. The length of the CDR3 is 15 residues. Germline V gives CDR1 SGHTA, CDR2 FQGNSA. V shed 5 bases and J 0 bases; nucleotides not matched to a gene: 2. The CDR3 DNA sequence: TGTGCCAGCAGCGCGGGGGGCTCGAACACCGGGGAGCTGTTTTTT. Its translation is CASSAGGSNTGELFF.

The genes are TRBV6-4 and TRBJ1-5; no reliable D call. The germline CDR1 and CDR2 sequences are MRHNA and SNTAGT. CDR3 size: 13 residues. Deletions cut 6 bases from V and 8 bases from J, with 14 bases between. The CDR3, as DNA: TGTGCCAGCAGCCCACAAGGTAAGAAGCCCCAGCATTTT. Protein product: CASSPQGKKPQHF.

The chain employs TRBV7-9 and TRBJ2-3; 12 nucleotides align to TRBD2. Looked up from germline, CDR1 is SEHNR and CDR2 is FQNEAQ (reference sequence). Germline trimming cut 7 bases from V and 5 bases from J; bases unmatched to any gene: 7. The length of the CDR3 is 15 residues. The CDR3 DNA reads TGTGCCAGCACCTCTAGCGGGGGGGCGAGAGATACGCAGTATTTT. Its protein product is CASTSSGGARDTQYF.

V usage is TRBV12-5 and J usage is TRBJ1-6; 7 nucleotides match TRBD1. V lost 3 bases, J lost 10 bases, and 12 bases stayed unmatched. This CDR3 region has 16 residues. The germline V gene encodes CDR1 LGHNT and CDR2 FRNRAP. The DNA of the CDR3 is TGTGCTAGTGGTTTCTTGATCGGGGCAGGGGGATCACCCCTCCACTTT. It codes for CASGFLIGAGGSPLHF. Full variable domain (missing parts from reference TRBV12-5 and TRBJ1-6): DARVTQTPRHKVTEMGQEVTMRCQPILGHNTVFWYRQTMMQGLELLAYFRNRAPLDDSGMPKDRFSAEMPDATLATLKIQPSEPRDSAVYFCASGFLIGAGGSPLHFGNGTRLTVT.

The rearrangement joins TRBV7-9 to TRBJ2-5; 7 nucleotides agree with TRBD1. Germline V gives CDR1 SEHNR, CDR2 FQNEAQ (reference sequence). The CDR3 is 14 residues long. The trim removed 1 base at V and 3 bases at J, leaving 2 bases unmatched. The CDR3: CASSLEGAKETQYF. In DNA, the CDR3 is TGTGCCAGCAGCTTAGAGGGGGCGAAAGAGACCCAGTACTTC.

This rearrangement joins TRBV6-5 to TRBJ2-7; TRBD2 matches at 8 bases. In germline, CDR1 is MNHEY, CDR2 SVGAGI. The CDR3 is 14 residues long. Trimming removed 2 bases from V and 8 bases from J; junction bases left unmatched: 8. The CDR3 loop is CASSYRGLESKQYF. The CDR3 coding sequence is TGTGCCAGCAGTTACCGGGGACTAGAGAGCAAGCAGTACTTC.

This sequence joins TRBV5-1 and TRBJ2-3; 9 bases fit TRBD1. The CDR3 totals 18 residues. Unmatched junction bases numbered 11, after V lost 3 bases and J lost 0 bases. The germline V gene encodes CDR1 SGHRS and CDR2 YFSETQ. CDR3 DNA: TGCGCCAGCAGCTATACAGGGGGCCGGAGCGGAAGCACAGATACGCAGTATTTT. Translated, it gives CASSYTGGRSGSTDTQYF.

The chain is built from TRBV9 and TRBJ1-5; D is possibly TRBD1 (5 bases). Germline V lookup: CDR1 SGDLS, CDR2 YYNGEE. Trimming pared 0 bases from V and 3 bases from J, leaving 7 bases between. The CDR3 is made up of 14 amino acids. Written as DNA, the CDR3 is TGTGCCAGCAGCGTAGGGGGGATCAATCAGCCCCAGCATTTT. Translation: CASSVGGINQPQHF.

This clone appeared once. The V call is TRBV15, the J call TRBJ1-4, with TRBD1 identical over 7 bases. The length of the CDR3 is 15 residues. Germline V gene lookup returns CDR1 LNHNV and CDR2 YYDKDF (reference sequence). The trim removed 5 bases at V and 6 bases at J, leaving 9 bases unmatched. The CDR3, as DNA: TGTGCCACCAGCGGACATTTCGGGACAGATGAAAAACTGTTTTTT. Translated: CATSGHFGTDEKLFF.

The chain uses TRBV5-1 and TRBJ2-7; 8 positions agree with TRBD1. Germline trimming cut 0 bases from V and 3 bases from J; bases unmatched to any gene: 5. This CDR3 has 15 residues. The germline CDR1 and CDR2 sequences are SGHRS and YFSETQ. The CDR3 nucleotides are TGCGCCAGCAGCTTGGGTGGGACAGGAGACTACGAGCAGTACTTC. Protein: CASSLGGTGDYEQYF.

The rearrangement joins TRBV29-1 to TRBJ1-2; the D is unclear. The CDR3 is made up of 13 amino acids. The germline V and J ends were trimmed by 0 bases and 6 bases, with 11 bases remaining between them. Germline V gene lookup returns CDR1 SQVTM and CDR2 ANQGSEA. CDR3 protein: CSVEDVVGHGYTF. CDR3 DNA sequence: TGCAGCGTTGAAGATGTCGTAGGGCATGGCTACACCTTC.

The CDR3 region has the DNA TGCAGCGTTGTCGGTTCTGGGGACATCTCTGGAAACACCATATATTTT. Translating it yields CSVVGSGDISGNTIYF. V gene TRBV29-1 combines with J gene TRBJ1-3; the D gene is possibly TRBD1 (6 bases). The germline V gene encodes CDR1 SQVTM and CDR2 ANQGSEA. This CDR3 contains 16 residues. Trimming took off 4 bases at V and 0 bases at J, with 16 bases between the two ends.

The chain is built from TRBV29-1 and TRBJ2-2; either TRBD1 or TRBD2 may fit D (6 bases each). The CDR3 runs 12 residues. CDR1 is SQVTM, CDR2 ANQGSEA, per germline. Trimming took 2 bases from V and 10 from J, leaving 11 bases between them. The CDR3 sequence is CSVESGGEELFF. CDR3 bases: TGCAGCGTTGAATCCGGGGGCGAGGAGCTGTTTTTT.